The 7 T cell receptor beta chains below were found in one sample sequenced in a study of blood T cell repertoires in COVID-19. Sequenced by immunoSEQ multiplex PCR; TCRdb stores in-frame clones only, minus some. The sample yields approximately 180,000 clones, about 90% seen once. Sequenced sample: peripheral blood. These receptors originate from a man aged 60-69 years with active or convalescent COVID-19.

The chain is built from TRBV7-8 and TRBJ2-7; 7 positions match TRBD1. V was clipped by 3 bases and J by 5 bases; unmatched bases: 1. Germline V lookup: CDR1 SGHVS, CDR2 FQNEAQ. This CDR3 region has 12 residues. The CDR3 DNA reads TGTGCCAGCAGCTTGACAGGGAACGAGCAGTACTTC. Translation: CASSLTGNEQYF.

The rearrangement joins TRBV5-6 to TRBJ1-2; 7 bases are shared with TRBD1. CDR3 length equals 14 residues. The V gene's germline CDR1 is SGHDT and CDR2 YYEEEE. V was clipped by 4 bases and J by 2 bases; unmatched bases: 5. CDR3 sequence: CASSPGTVNYGYTF. DNA for the CDR3: TGTGCCAGCAGCCCCGGGACAGTAAACTATGGCTACACCTTC.

This chain connects TRBV19 to TRBJ2-7; TRBD1 matches at 8 bases. The V gene's germline CDR1 is LNHDA and CDR2 SQIVND (reference sequence). The CDR3 covers 13 residues. The J segment lost 6 bases and the V segment lost 7 bases, leaving 8 bases of the junction unmatched. Here the CDR3 DNA reads TGTGCCAGTACTTGGCAGGGGGCGAGCGAGCAGTACTTC. Protein: CASTWQGASEQYF.

This clone was detected only once. The rearrangement joins TRBV5-1 to TRBJ2-3, with 9 bases fitting TRBD2. The length of the CDR3 is 16 residues. Germline V gene lookup returns CDR1 SGHRS and CDR2 YFSETQ. V trimming: 2 bases; J trimming: 5 bases; junction bases outside the gene matches: 9. As DNA, the CDR3 is TGCGCCAGCAGCTTACAAGCGGGGGGCCGGGGAGATACGCAGTATTTT. It translates to CASSLQAGGRGDTQYF.

This chain links TRBV5-4 with TRBJ1-2; 11 bases agree with TRBD1. The germline CDR1 and CDR2 sequences are SGHNT and YYREEE (reference sequence). The CDR3 contains 15 residues. Trimming removed 3 bases from V and 4 bases from J; junction bases left unmatched: 5. CDR3 residues: CASSSRTGGAYGYTF. Written as DNA, the CDR3 is TGTGCCAGCAGCTCAAGGACAGGGGGCGCCTATGGCTACACCTTC.

This clone showed up just a few times. CDR3 nucleotides: TGTGCCAGTCGCGGGGGGCTCGAGCAGCCCCAGCATTTT. It specifies CASRGGLEQPQHF. This rearrangement joins TRBV18 to TRBJ1-5; tentatively, D is TRBD1 (6 bases). There are 13 residues in the CDR3. V shed 9 bases and J shed 7 bases, with 16 bases lying between them. Germline assignment: CDR1 KGHSH and CDR2 LQKENI.

The CDR3 DNA follows: TGTGCCACCAGCATGGAGGGGGGGATCACCGGGGAGCTGTTTTTT. Translating it yields CATSMEGGITGELFF. The chain recombines TRBV15 with TRBJ2-2; maybe TRBD2 (7 bases). The CDR3 has 15 amino acids. Germline CDR1 is LNHNV and CDR2 is YYDKDF (reference sequence). V dropped 4 bases and J dropped 4 bases, with 13 bases sitting between them.